These T cell receptor beta chains were read from a single sample in a study of T cell responses to AZD1222 COVID-19 vaccine. Profiling relied on immunoSEQ multiplex PCR, and the TCRdb table lists in-frame clones only, not all of them. The repertoire consists of approximately 150,000 clones, with less than 95% occurring once and the leading ten covering around 1.3%. Sample: peripheral blood, taken on day 0 of AZD1222 vaccination. Receptor source: an adult in good health. The CDR3 runs from the conserved cysteine through the conserved F or W.

j_call cdr3_length v_call cdr3_aa
TRBJ2-2 14 TRBV6-2/TRBV6-3 CASSLVGETGELFF
TRBJ2-3 15 TRBV5-4 CASSPGGTSIDTQYF
TRBJ2-1 15 TRBV7-6 CASSLSGFPYNEQFF
TRBJ1-3 17 TRBV18 CASSQNPGQGGFNTIYF
TRBJ1-2 13 TRBV19 CASDFTGEHGYTF
TRBJ2-1 15 TRBV27 CASSSAGTPGDEQFF
TRBJ2-3 16 TRBV5-1 CASSLGTSGSTDTQYF
TRBJ1-5 17 TRBV4-2 CASSQDKGSSLGQPQHF
TRBJ1-5 18 TRBV11-3 CASSFLADRVYSNQPQHF
TRBJ1-1 12 TRBV29-1 CSAGDPYTEAFF
TRBJ2-3 16 TRBV11-1 CASSRGTSGFRVTQYF
TRBJ1-2 12 TRBV30 CAWSAINYGYTF
TRBJ1-1 14 TRBV28 CASSLTRQNTEAFF
TRBJ1-5 14 TRBV3-1/TRBV3-2 CASSPRQGNQPQHF